This is a list of T cell receptor beta chains from one sample in a study of blood T cell repertoires in COVID-19. TCRdb's copy holds only in-frame clones and misses some; the assay was immunoSEQ multiplex PCR. The sample lists a few hundred thousand clones, roughly 88% occurring once. The specimen sequenced was PBMCs or T cells enriched from blood (not recorded which). These TCRs come from a woman between 18 and 29 years old who had been exposed to COVID-19. CDR3s include the opening cysteine and the closing phenylalanine or tryptophan. The order of the fields is D gene, J gene, clone size, V gene, CDR3 protein, CDR3 DNA. A D gene is named only where the DNA matches it firmly. Clone sizes are given selectively: once, few, many, or a class where the clone is expanded.

>-|TRBJ2-3|-|TRBV5-1
CASSLAASSSGRDTQYF
TGCGCCAGCAGCTTGGCCGCGTCATCGAGCGGGCGGGATACGCAGTATTTT
>-|TRBJ2-1|-|TRBV5-1
CASSLVVGVRGDEQFF
TGCGCCAGCAGCTTGGTAGTAGGGGTTCGTGGCGATGAGCAGTTCTTC
>-|TRBJ1-6|-|TRBV7-2
CASNLAIGGRGSPLHF
TGTGCCAGCAACTTAGCGATCGGGGGAAGAGGTTCACCCCTCCACTTT
>-|TRBJ2-3|-|TRBV28
CASSEASLGDTQYF
TGTGCCAGCAGTGAAGCCTCCCTCGGAGATACGCAGTATTTT
>-|TRBJ2-7|-|TRBV2
CASSTWTEGVEQYF
TGTGCCAGCAGTACATGGACAGAGGGCGTCGAGCAGTACTTC
>-|TRBJ1-1|-|TRBV4-2
CASSQDGVRTEAFF
TGTGCCAGCAGCCAAGACGGAGTGCGCACTGAAGCTTTCTTT
>TRBD1|TRBJ2-5|-|TRBV7-7
CASSMGDRFQETQYF
TGTGCTAGCAGCATGGGGGACAGATTCCAAGAGACCCAGTACTTC
>TRBD2|TRBJ2-1|-|TRBV7-2
CASSAESGRAGKEQFF
TGTGCCAGCAGCGCTGAGTCCGGGAGGGCCGGTAAGGAGCAGTTCTTC
>TRBD1|TRBJ1-4|-|TRBV4-1
CASSQGQGATNEKLFF
TGCGCCAGCAGCCAAGGGCAGGGGGCGACTAATGAAAAACTGTTTTTT
>-|TRBJ2-7|-|TRBV7-6
CASSLGVAGTAYEQYF
TGTGCCAGCAGCTTAGGGGTCGCAGGGACTGCCTACGAGCAGTACTTC
>TRBD2|TRBJ2-1|-|TRBV6-5
CASSLTSGTYNEQFF
TGTGCCAGCAGTCTCACTAGCGGGACCTACAATGAGCAGTTCTTC
>-|TRBJ2-7|-|TRBV5-1
CASSTGLTSYEQYF
TGCGCCAGCAGCACGGGACTTACATCCTACGAGCAGTACTTC
>TRBD1|TRBJ1-3|-|TRBV5-6
CASSFPRGAGNTIYF
TGTGCCAGCAGCTTCCCCAGGGGGGCTGGAAACACCATATATTTT
>-|TRBJ2-2|-|TRBV29-1
CSVSAGELFF
TGCAGCGTTTCTGCGGGTGAGCTGTTTTTT
>-|TRBJ2-4|-|TRBV10-3
CAISEGGAQGLAKNIQYF
TGTGCCATCAGTGAGGGGGGGGCGCAGGGGTTGGCCAAAAACATTCAGTACTTC
>-|TRBJ2-3|-|TRBV7-3
CASSQIETGQNTDTQYF
TGTGCCAGCAGCCAGATCGAGACGGGTCAGAACACAGATACGCAGTATTTT
>TRBD2|TRBJ2-1|-|TRBV28
CASSSLSGRLHNEQFF
TGTGCCAGCAGTTCCCTTAGCGGGAGGCTTCACAATGAGCAGTTCTTC
>-|TRBJ2-3|-|TRBV4-1
CASSQQGQRGDTQYF
TGCGCCAGCAGCCAACAGGGGCAAAGGGGGGATACGCAGTATTTT
>-|TRBJ1-6|-|TRBV9
CASSPSGASYGNSPLHF
TGTGCCAGCAGCCCCAGTGGGGCATCCTACGGCAATTCACCCCTCCACTTT
>TRBD2|TRBJ2-1|-|TRBV27
CASTLAGGSEQFF
TGTGCCAGCACACTAGCGGGGGGGAGCGAGCAGTTCTTC
>TRBD1|TRBJ1-5|-|TRBV11-3
CASSLAYRDRDVGSNQPQHF
TGTGCCAGCAGCTTGGCGTACCGGGACAGGGATGTCGGCAGCAATCAGCCCCAGCATTTT
>-|TRBJ1-4|-|TRBV19
CASTGNEKLFF
TGTGCCAGTACAGGGAATGAAAAACTGTTTTTT
>TRBD1|TRBJ2-7|-|TRBV29-1
CSVDGWGQEGEQYF
TGCAGCGTCGATGGATGGGGACAGGAGGGCGAGCAGTACTTC
>TRBD1|TRBJ1-2|-|TRBV9
CASSVDAGGFYGYTF
TGTGCCAGCAGCGTAGATGCAGGGGGCTTCTATGGCTACACCTTC
>TRBD1|TRBJ2-2|-|TRBV5-1
CASSLQTGRPLNTGELFF
TGCGCCAGCAGCTTGCAGACAGGGCGCCCCTTGAACACCGGGGAGCTGTTTTTT
>-|TRBJ1-2|-|TRBV12-3/TRBV12-4
CASDSNYGYTF
TGTGCCAGCGACAGCAACTATGGCTACACCTTC
>-|TRBJ2-2|few|TRBV18
CASSPLLSRDTGELFF
TGTGCCAGCTCACCATTATTATCGAGAGACACCGGGGAGCTGTTTTTT
>-|TRBJ1-4|-|TRBV4-1
CASSQVGMRGEKLFF
TGCGCCAGCAGCCAAGTCGGGATGCGCGGGGAAAAACTGTTTTTT
>TRBD2|TRBJ2-7|few|TRBV7-2
CASSLGLAPSHLISYEQYF
TGTGCCAGCAGCTTAGGACTAGCTCCCTCCCACCTAATTTCCTACGAGCAGTACTTC
>TRBD1|TRBJ2-2|-|TRBV11-2
CASSLGQGYTGELFF
TGTGCCAGCAGCTTAGGACAGGGTTACACCGGGGAGCTGTTTTTT
>-|TRBJ1-5|once|TRBV28
CASSRFIDRSNQPQHF
TGTGCCAGCAGTCGCTTTATCGACAGGAGCAATCAGCCCCAGCATTTT
>-|TRBJ1-1|-|TRBV28
CASGQLAEAFF
TGTGCCAGCGGGCAGTTGGCTGAAGCTTTCTTT
>-|TRBJ1-1|-|TRBV28
CASSLGGRANTEAFF
TGTGCCAGCAGTTTGGGGGGACGGGCGAACACTGAAGCTTTCTTT
>TRBD1|TRBJ2-6|-|TRBV9
CASSLGQPGANVLTF
TGTGCCAGCAGCCTGGGACAGCCTGGGGCCAACGTCCTGACTTTC
>-|TRBJ1-3|-|TRBV4-3
CASSQEVAASSGNTIYF
TGCGCCAGCAGCCAAGAGGTCGCAGCTAGCTCTGGAAACACCATATATTTT
>-|TRBJ1-2|-|TRBV28
CASSPRGTPGQGYTF
TGTGCCAGCAGCCCGCGGGGCACCCCAGGGCAGGGCTACACCTTC
>-|TRBJ2-3|-|TRBV14
CASSQEYSRNTQYF
TGTGCCAGCAGCCAAGAGTACTCGCGAAATACGCAGTATTTT
>-|TRBJ1-2|-|TRBV27
CASSDQGWYGYTF
TGTGCCAGCAGTGATCAGGGTTGGTATGGCTACACCTTC
>-|TRBJ2-5|-|TRBV5-1
CASSLGRSGETQYF
TGCGCCAGCAGCTTGGGGCGGTCTGGCGAGACCCAGTACTTC
>TRBD2|TRBJ2-7|-|TRBV27
CASKASGNSYEQYF
TGTGCCAGCAAAGCTAGCGGGAATTCCTACGAGCAGTACTTC
>-|TRBJ2-7|-|TRBV11-1
CASSMDIPPTYEQYF
TGTGCCAGCAGCATGGACATCCCCCCTACCTACGAGCAGTACTTC
>-|TRBJ1-1|-|TRBV27
CASRRTENTEAFF
TGTGCCAGCAGGCGGACAGAGAACACTGAAGCTTTCTTT
>-|TRBJ2-6|-|TRBV28
CASSTTGSGANVLTF
TGTGCCAGCAGCACTACAGGATCTGGGGCCAACGTCCTGACTTTC
>-|TRBJ1-1|few|TRBV29-1
CSVELRRAGLNTEAFF
TGCAGCGTTGAACTTCGGAGGGCAGGACTTAACACTGAAGCTTTCTTT
>-|TRBJ1-5|-|TRBV2
CASSDAGNQPQHF
TGTGCCAGCAGTGATGCAGGGAACCAGCCCCAGCATTTT
>TRBD1|TRBJ1-3|-|TRBV5-1
CASSLAGGIGNTIYF
TGCGCCAGCAGCTTGGCAGGGGGAATTGGAAACACCATATATTTT
>-|TRBJ2-7|-|TRBV7-6
CASSLRGGNYEQYF
TGTGCCAGCAGCTTACGAGGAGGGAACTACGAGCAGTACTTC
>-|TRBJ1-6|-|TRBV7-2
CASSQGQIGSPLHF
TGTGCCAGCAGCCAGGGGCAGATCGGTTCACCCCTCCACTTT
>-|TRBJ1-6|-|TRBV27
CASRSVDSSYNSPLHF
TGTGCCAGCAGGAGCGTGGACAGCTCCTATAATTCACCCCTCCACTTT
>-|TRBJ1-4|-|TRBV7-2
CASSLQAGEEKLFF
TGTGCCAGCAGCTTACAGGCGGGGGAAGAAAAACTGTTTTTT
>-|TRBJ2-7|-|TRBV19
CASSIEGRKTGEQYF
TGTGCCAGTAGTATAGAGGGCCGCAAAACGGGGGAGCAGTACTTC
>-|TRBJ2-1|-|TRBV19
CASSIPGGGNEQFF
TGTGCCAGTAGTATTCCCGGAGGCGGCAATGAGCAGTTCTTC
>-|TRBJ1-6|-|TRBV9
CASSVAGQGIDSPLHF
TGTGCCAGCAGCGTAGCCGGCCAGGGCATAGATTCACCCCTCCACTTT